These 21 T cell receptor beta chains share one sample of origin, sequenced in a study of T cells in Graves' hyperthyroidism and ophthalmopathy. Amplified regions were TCR beta CDR3 sequences from RNA transcripts. First-round RT-PCR of the TCR CDR3 relied on the HTBI primer set. TCRdb re-called the multiplex PCR reads through MiXCR, storing one row per CDR3 protein. The sample holds fewer than 550,000 distinct CDR3 sequences; 15% to 19% are singletons and the top ten take roughly 8%. Source material: blood. The receptor source for this set is a woman under 30 with Graves' hyperthyroidism.

This clonotype has a handful of counts. The J gene is TRBJ1-6, the V gene TRBV5-1, with 7 bases lining up with TRBD1. CDR1 SGHRS and CDR2 YFSETQ come from the germline V gene. This CDR3 is built from 14 residues. V shed 1 base and J 5 bases; nucleotides not matched to a gene: 0. CDR3 loop: CASSLTGDNSPLHF. The CDR3 DNA reads as TGCGCCAGCAGCTTGACAGGGGATAATTCACCCCTCCACTTT.

Concerning this clonotype: A much larger clone lies one base from this, so it may be a read error. The gene calls are TRBV20-1 and TRBJ2-5; 7 nucleotides align to TRBD2. CDR1 DFQATT and CDR2 SNEGSKA come from the germline V gene (reference sequence). The CDR3 covers 15 residues. CDR3 DNA: TGCAGTACTAGTGTGTCTAGCGGACCCCGAGGAGGCCAGTACTTC. It is translated as CSTSVSSGPRGGQYF.

This chain links TRBV9 with TRBJ2-4, with D perhaps assigned TRBD1 or TRBD2 (6 bases each). Germline V gene data show CDR1 as SGDLS and CDR2 as YYNGEE. This CDR3 has 14 residues. The germline V and J ends were trimmed by 0 bases and 8 bases, with 12 bases remaining between them. The CDR3 DNA sequence: TGTGCCAGCAGCGTAGTTGGAGGGGGTGACATTCAGTACTTC. It specifies CASSVVGGGDIQYF.

This clonotype was seen repeatedly, ten times or more. This chain joins TRBV24-1 and TRBJ2-3; 7 bases are a match to TRBD1. The CDR3 runs 16 residues. V shed 3 bases, J shed 2 bases, and the junction held 7 bases outside the gene matches. The germline V gene encodes CDR1 KGHDR and CDR2 SFDVKD. Here the CDR3 reads CATSDTGTEFTDTQYF. CDR3 DNA sequence: TGTGCCACCAGTGATACCGGGACAGAATTCACAGATACGCAGTATTTT.

This chain joins TRBV9 and TRBJ1-3; D not certain. This CDR3 is 18 amino acids long. V lost 3 bases and J lost 0, with 19 bases in between. Per the germline V gene, CDR1 is SGDLS and CDR2 is YYNGEE. As DNA, the CDR3 is TGTGCCAGCAGCGCCTCCCAATGGCCGCGTGACTCTGGAAACACCATATATTTT. Amino acids: CASSASQWPRDSGNTIYF.

Of note for this clonotype: This could be a read error, since a much larger clone is one nucleotide away. The chain has TRBV3-1 and TRBJ1-6, with D perhaps matching TRBD1 (6 bases). The CDR3 runs to 14 residues. Germline CDR1 LGHDT, CDR2 YNNKEL (reference sequence). CDR3 in DNA: TGTGCCAGCAGCCAAAGGGGGAATAATTCACCCTTCCACTTT. Its translation is CASSQRGNNSPFHF.

This clonotype was observed a few times. The chain has TRBV5-5 and TRBJ2-7, with D possibly being TRBD1 (6 bases). From germline, CDR1 is SGHKS and CDR2 YYEKEE (reference sequence). V was clipped by 4 bases and J by 2 bases, with 16 bases between them. This CDR3 has 15 amino acids. In nucleotides, the CDR3 is TGTGCCAGCAGCCTCGGGCCTCAGGGGACCTACGAGCAGTACTTC. Translating it yields CASSLGPQGTYEQYF.

About this clonotype: With a much larger clone just one base away, this may be a read error. The CDR3 DNA reads TGTGCCAGCAGCCAAGACGGGGGGAGCACAGATACGCAGCATTTT. Translated, it gives CASSQDGGSTDTQHF. The chain employs TRBV4-2 and TRBJ2-3, with a tentative D call TRBD1 (5 bases). The DNA end is more similar to TRBJ1-5, so the J call may be wrong. The CDR3 totals 15 residues. Looked up from germline, CDR1 is LGHNA and CDR2 is YNFKEQ.

This clonotype was detected many times. The chain employs TRBV7-9 and TRBJ1-2, with D tentatively TRBD1 (6 bases). Per the germline V gene, CDR1 is SEHNR and CDR2 is FQNEAQ (reference sequence). Trimming stripped 1 base from V and 3 bases from J, with 18 bases between. The CDR3 length is 17 residues. CDR3 DNA sequence: TGTGCCAGCAGCTTAGAGGACCGGGACACACCATACTATGGCTACACCTTC. Translation: CASSLEDRDTPYYGYTF. Full variable domain (rest looked up from reference TRBV7-9 and TRBJ1-2): DTGVSQNPRHKITKRGQNVTFRCDPISEHNRLYWYRQTLGQGPEFLTYFQNEAQLEKSRLLSDRFSAERPKGSFSTLEIQRTEQGDSAMYLCASSLEDRDTPYYGYTFGSGTRLTVV.

This clonotype was counted many times. The chain is built from TRBV18 and TRBJ2-1, with D perhaps matching TRBD1 (6 bases). The CDR3 is 14 residues long. With 3 bases removed from V and 5 bases from J, the gap between germline ends came to 11 bases. CDR1 is KGHSH, CDR2 LQKENI, per germline. Here the CDR3 DNA reads TGTGCCAGCTCACCCATGGACAGTCACAATGAGCAGTTCTTC. It translates to CASSPMDSHNEQFF.

This clonotype was picked up many times. The rearrangement links TRBV11-2 to TRBJ2-1; 12 bases line up with TRBD2. CDR3 length: 16 amino acids. J lost 15 bases, V lost 0 bases, and 12 bases had no gene match. Germline CDR1 is SGHAT and CDR2 is FQNNGV. In nucleotides, the CDR3 is TGTGCCAGCAGCTTAGATCCCGGGCTAGCGGGAGGGCCCTCGTTCTTC. The encoded protein is CASSLDPGLAGGPSFF.

J is TRBJ1-6 and V is TRBV2; 11 nucleotides match TRBD1. CDR1 and CDR2 (germline): SNHLY, FYNNEI. This CDR3 comprises 17 residues. V shed 7 bases and J 8 bases; nucleotides not matched to a gene: 13. The CDR3 sequence is CASNQDRGREKDSPLHF. CDR3 nucleotides: TGTGCCAGCAACCAGGACAGGGGGCGCGAGAAGGATTCACCCCTCCACTTT.

This clonotype was seen at least ten times. The V gene is TRBV12-5, the J gene TRBJ2-3; D might be TRBD2 (5 bases). Germline-derived CDR1 and CDR2 are LGHNT and FRNRAP. V lost 1 base and J 1 base, leaving 9 bases between the germline ends. The CDR3 runs to 15 residues. CDR3 protein: CASGLESGRTDTQYF. CDR3 nucleotides: TGTGCTAGTGGTTTGGAAAGCGGTCGCACAGATACGCAGTATTTT.

This clonotype was observed many times. The genes are TRBV20-1 and TRBJ2-4; D unclear. V dropped 0 bases and J dropped 0 bases, with 6 bases sitting between them. CDR3 length: 14 residues. CDR1 is DFQATT, CDR2 SNEGSKA, per germline (reference sequence). The CDR3 DNA sequence: TGCAGTGCTAGAGAAAGACTAGCCAAAAACATTCAGTACTTC. Its translation is CSARERLAKNIQYF.

Ten or more counts support this clonotype. In DNA form, the CDR3 reads TGTGCCAGCAGCCAAGACCACAGGTTCCGCGGCGAGCAGTACTTC. The encoded protein is CASSQDHRFRGEQYF. The J gene is TRBJ2-7, the V gene TRBV3-1; TRBD1 might be the D (5 bases). The ends were cut back, 0 bases at V and 6 bases at J, with 15 bases in the middle. Per the germline V gene, CDR1 is LGHDT and CDR2 is YNNKEL (reference sequence). The CDR3 covers 15 residues.

Many counts were recorded for this clonotype. The V and J genes are TRBV7-6 and TRBJ1-5; TRBD1 aligns across 9 bases. The CDR3 totals 16 residues. Germline-derived CDR1 and CDR2 are SGHVS and FNYEAQ. Trimming removed 3 bases from V and 2 bases from J; junction bases left unmatched: 5. CDR3 bases: TGTGCCAGCAGCTTGGGGGACAGGGATCGCAATCAGCCCCAGCATTTT. This sequence encodes CASSLGDRDRNQPQHF.

This clonotype was counted at least ten times. The rearrangement links TRBV2 to TRBJ1-5; no definite D call. Germline lookup yields CDR1 SNHLY and CDR2 FYNNEI. The V end lost 6 bases, the J end lost 0 bases, and 6 bases lay between the germline ends. The CDR3 has 13 residues. The CDR3 coding sequence is TGTGCCAGCAGACAGTATAGCAATCAGCCCCAGCATTTT. Translation gives CASRQYSNQPQHF.

This clonotype showed up just a few times. The rearrangement joins TRBV19 to TRBJ1-6; 8 bases align to TRBD1. The V gene end was trimmed by 7 bases and the J gene end by 8 bases; junction bases not matched to a gene: 7. Germline assignment: CDR1 LNHDA and CDR2 SQIVND (reference sequence). CDR3 size: 14 residues. The CDR3 nucleotides are TGTGCCAGTACCCCGGGACAGGCCTATTCACCCCTCCACTTT. This translates into CASTPGQAYSPLHF.

This clonotype showed up many times. The chain couples TRBV12-3 or TRBV12-4 to TRBJ2-7; D is unclear. Trimming took off 3 bases at V and 4 bases at J, with 16 bases between the two ends. The CDR3 loop spans 15 amino acids. The CDR3 nucleotides are TGTGCCAGCAGTTTCCAAGGGAAACCCTTTTACGAGCAGTACTTC. It translates to CASSFQGKPFYEQYF.

There are many counts of this clonotype. In nucleotides, the CDR3 is TGCAGTGCCAAAGGGACTGAAACCTACAATGAGCAGTTCTTC. Its protein is CSAKGTETYNEQFF. This chain connects TRBV20-1 to TRBJ2-1, with D possibly TRBD2 on 6 matching bases. V lost 6 bases and J lost 2, with 14 bases in between. Germline values: CDR1 DFQATT, CDR2 SNEGSKA (reference sequence). The CDR3 has 14 amino acids.

In its sample, this clonotype was seen many times. The chain employs TRBV4-1 and TRBJ2-7; 7 positions match TRBD2. V gave up 0 bases and J gave up 2 bases; unmatched junction bases: 10. CDR1 is MGHRA, CDR2 YSYEKL, per germline. The CDR3 is made up of 17 amino acids. This CDR3 is CASSQDPRGEGPYEQYF. The CDR3 bases are TGCGCCAGCAGCCAAGATCCGAGAGGGGAGGGACCCTACGAGCAGTACTTC.